This TCR beta chain was identified during a study of human T cells and chemical hapten exposure. Time point of the sample: pre-sensitization, week 0. Treatment in this sample: therapeutic diphenylcyclopropenone sensitization with weekly scalp DPC. TCRdb independently ran MiXCR on the RACE reads; one entry per CDR3 protein. Among about 180,000 distinct CDR3 sequences listed, almost 30% were seen once. Germline CDR1 and CDR2: SGDLS and YYNGEE. V lost 0 bases, J lost 5 bases, and 9 bases lay in between. The CDR3 consists of 14 residues. The sequence came from a woman aged 25 to 45 with alopecia areata. Some clones in this sample may be carry-over from other donors' samples. The sequencing here drew on whole blood, taken in connection with sensitization to the hapten diphenylcyclopropenone (DPC). This sequence joins TRBV9 and TRBJ2-1; D is undetermined. CDR3 DNA: TGTGCCAGCAGCGTAGGGGCTCCAGACAATGAGCAGTTCTTC. Amino acid sequence: CASSVGAPDNEQFF.